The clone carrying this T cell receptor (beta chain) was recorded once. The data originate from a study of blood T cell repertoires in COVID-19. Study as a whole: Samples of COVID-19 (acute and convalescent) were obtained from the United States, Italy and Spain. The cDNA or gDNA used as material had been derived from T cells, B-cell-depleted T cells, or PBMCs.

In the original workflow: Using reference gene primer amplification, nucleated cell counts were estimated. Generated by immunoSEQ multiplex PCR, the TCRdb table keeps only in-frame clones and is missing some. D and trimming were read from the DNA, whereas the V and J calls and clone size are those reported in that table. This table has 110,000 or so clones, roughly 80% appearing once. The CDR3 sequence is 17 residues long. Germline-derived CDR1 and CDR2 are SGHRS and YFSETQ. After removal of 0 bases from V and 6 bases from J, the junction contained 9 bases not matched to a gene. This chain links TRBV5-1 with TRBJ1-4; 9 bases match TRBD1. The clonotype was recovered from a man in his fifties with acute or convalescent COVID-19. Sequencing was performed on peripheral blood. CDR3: CASSLAGGGTGYEKLFF. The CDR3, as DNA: TGCGCCAGCAGCTTGGCTGGTGGGGGGACAGGGTATGAAAAACTGTTTTTT.